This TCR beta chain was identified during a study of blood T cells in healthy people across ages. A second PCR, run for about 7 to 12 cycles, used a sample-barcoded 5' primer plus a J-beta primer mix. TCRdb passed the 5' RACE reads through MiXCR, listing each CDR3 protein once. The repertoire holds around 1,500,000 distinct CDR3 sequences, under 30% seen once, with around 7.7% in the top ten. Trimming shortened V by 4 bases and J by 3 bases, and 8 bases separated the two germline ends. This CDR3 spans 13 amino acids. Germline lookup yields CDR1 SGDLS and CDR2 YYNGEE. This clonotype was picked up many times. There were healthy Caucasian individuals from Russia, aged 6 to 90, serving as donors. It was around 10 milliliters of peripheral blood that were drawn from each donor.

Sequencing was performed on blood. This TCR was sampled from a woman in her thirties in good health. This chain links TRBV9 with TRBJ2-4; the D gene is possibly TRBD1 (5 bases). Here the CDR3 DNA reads TGTGCCAGCAGCAGGGGTGACAAAAACATTCAGTACTTC. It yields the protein CASSRGDKNIQYF.